These T cell receptor beta chains were read from a single sample in a study of identical twins. MiXCR was run by TCRdb on the 5' RACE reads, yielding one entry per CDR3 protein. This repertoire shows about 340,000 distinct CDR3 sequences, approximately 13% found once; its top ten account for more than 6%. These data were also reused for a study on yellow fever vaccine responses in identical twins.

Sequenced material: CD8+ T cells sorted from blood. These receptors originate from a woman aged 18 to 35 in good health. The CDR3 runs from the conserved cysteine through the conserved F or W.

j_call: TRBJ2-1; v_call: TRBV7-6; cdr3_aa: CASSRTSGSSYNEQFF
j_call: TRBJ2-2; v_call: TRBV27; cdr3_aa: CASSLNTRGGGELFF
j_call: TRBJ2-1; v_call: TRBV9; cdr3_aa: CASSVESPLLAGILYNEQFF
j_call: TRBJ2-7; v_call: TRBV3-1; cdr3_aa: CASSQRIGTSVYEQYF
j_call: TRBJ2-2; v_call: TRBV27; cdr3_aa: CASRLLAGAGGELFF
j_call: TRBJ1-2; v_call: TRBV5-4; cdr3_aa: CASSARENYGYTF
j_call: TRBJ2-4; v_call: TRBV4-1; cdr3_aa: CASSQPRGVGIQYF
j_call: TRBJ2-3; v_call: TRBV29-1; cdr3_aa: CSVILAGVADTQYF
j_call: TRBJ2-1; v_call: TRBV3-1; cdr3_aa: CASSQDISGTTNEQFF
j_call: TRBJ2-1; v_call: TRBV27; cdr3_aa: CASSPRGSGVNNEQFF
j_call: TRBJ2-3; v_call: TRBV6-4; cdr3_aa: CASSDSREPDTQYF
j_call: TRBJ2-5; v_call: TRBV16; cdr3_aa: CASSRSTGGETQYF
j_call: TRBJ2-1; v_call: TRBV27; cdr3_aa: CASSLQAWYEQFF
j_call: TRBJ1-2; v_call: TRBV14; cdr3_aa: CASSPQTGGAVYSNYGYTF
j_call: TRBJ2-5; v_call: TRBV7-9; cdr3_aa: CASSSRGNQETQYF
j_call: TRBJ2-5; v_call: TRBV15; cdr3_aa: CATSRTRLFLDRVWEETQYF
j_call: TRBJ2-1; v_call: TRBV27; cdr3_aa: CASSFGLAEQFF
j_call: TRBJ1-2; v_call: TRBV29-1; cdr3_aa: CSVESGGNGYTF
j_call: TRBJ2-5; v_call: TRBV5-1; cdr3_aa: CASTGGETQYF
j_call: TRBJ2-1; v_call: TRBV4-1; cdr3_aa: CASSQDSLERTMEQFF
j_call: TRBJ2-1; v_call: TRBV7-6; cdr3_aa: CASSLGVSLYNEQFF
j_call: TRBJ2-7; v_call: TRBV6-5; cdr3_aa: CASSSVFGQGGPHEQYF
j_call: TRBJ1-2; v_call: TRBV27; cdr3_aa: CASSLSSIYGYTF
j_call: TRBJ2-7; v_call: TRBV27; cdr3_aa: CASSPFSGVGSYEQYF
j_call: TRBJ2-5; v_call: TRBV20-1; cdr3_aa: CSAREGLAGEETQYF